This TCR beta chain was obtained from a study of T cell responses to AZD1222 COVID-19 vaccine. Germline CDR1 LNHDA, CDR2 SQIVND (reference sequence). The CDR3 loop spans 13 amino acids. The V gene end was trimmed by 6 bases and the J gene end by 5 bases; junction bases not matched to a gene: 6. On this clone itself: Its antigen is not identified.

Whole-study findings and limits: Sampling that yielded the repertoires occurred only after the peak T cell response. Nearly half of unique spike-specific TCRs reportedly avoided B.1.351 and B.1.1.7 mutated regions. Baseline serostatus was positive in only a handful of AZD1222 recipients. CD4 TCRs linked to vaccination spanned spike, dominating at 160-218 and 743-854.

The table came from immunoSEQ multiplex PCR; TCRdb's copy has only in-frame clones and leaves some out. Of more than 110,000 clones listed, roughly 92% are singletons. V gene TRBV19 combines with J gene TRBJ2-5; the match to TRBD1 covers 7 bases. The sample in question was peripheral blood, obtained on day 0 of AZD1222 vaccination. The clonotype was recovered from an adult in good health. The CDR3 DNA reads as TGTGCCAGTAGAGACAGGGCCACGGAGACCCAGTACTTC. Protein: CASRDRATETQYF. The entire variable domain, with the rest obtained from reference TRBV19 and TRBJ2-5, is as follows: DGGITQSPKYLFRKEGQNVTLSCEQNLNHDAMYWYRQDPGQGLRLIYYSQIVNDFQKGDIAEGYSVSREKKESFPLTVTSAQKNPTAFYLCASRDRATETQYFGPGTRLLVL.